Listed below are T cell receptor beta chains from one sample, sequenced in a study of blood T cell repertoires in COVID-19. Assay: immunoSEQ multiplex PCR; the TCRdb copy retains only in-frame clones and omits some. The sample has around 290,000 clones; roughly 86% are singletons. Material for sequencing was PBMCs or T cells enriched from blood (not recorded which). The receptors were gathered from a woman aged 18-29 years who had recovered from COVID-19. CDR3s include the opening cysteine and the closing phenylalanine or tryptophan. Fields, in order: clone size, J gene, D gene, V gene, CDR3 DNA, CDR3 protein. A D gene is named only where the DNA matches it firmly. Not every row has a clone size; where given, it reads once, few, many or a size class.

clone size: .
J gene: TRBJ2-2
D gene: .
V gene: TRBV30
CDR3 DNA: TGTGCCTGGAGTGTAGGGACAACGAACACCGGGGAGCTGTTTTTT
CDR3 protein: CAWSVGTTNTGELFF

clone size: .
J gene: TRBJ2-3
D gene: TRBD1
V gene: TRBV5-1
CDR3 DNA: TGCGCCAGCAGCTTGGACAGGGGATTCCCCGATACGCAGTATTTT
CDR3 protein: CASSLDRGFPDTQYF

clone size: .
J gene: TRBJ2-3
D gene: .
V gene: TRBV18
CDR3 DNA: TGTGCCAGCTCATTGGGACATTCTAGCACAGATACGCAGTATTTT
CDR3 protein: CASSLGHSSTDTQYF

clone size: .
J gene: TRBJ1-2
D gene: .
V gene: TRBV5-4
CDR3 DNA: TGTGCCAGCAGCTTGACAGGGCGACCTAACTATGGCTACACCTTC
CDR3 protein: CASSLTGRPNYGYTF

clone size: .
J gene: TRBJ2-5
D gene: .
V gene: TRBV18
CDR3 DNA: TGTGCCAGCTCACCGGCGGGACAGCTAAAAGAGACCCAGTACTTC
CDR3 protein: CASSPAGQLKETQYF

clone size: once
J gene: TRBJ2-1
D gene: TRBD2
V gene: TRBV18
CDR3 DNA: TGTGCCAGCTCACCGGGAAGCGGGGGTTCCTCCTACAATGAGCAGTTCTTC
CDR3 protein: CASSPGSGGSSYNEQFF

clone size: .
J gene: TRBJ2-5
D gene: TRBD1
V gene: TRBV12-5
CDR3 DNA: TGTGCTAGTGGTTTGGGGCCAACAGGGGACCAAGAGACCCAGTACTTC
CDR3 protein: CASGLGPTGDQETQYF

clone size: .
J gene: TRBJ2-5
D gene: .
V gene: TRBV19
CDR3 DNA: TGTGCCAGTAGTCAAAACGGGGGGCAAGAGGCCCAGTACTTC
CDR3 protein: CASSQNGGQEAQYF

clone size: .
J gene: TRBJ1-2
D gene: .
V gene: TRBV6-5
CDR3 DNA: TGTGCCAGCAAAAGGGGAAACTATGGCTACACCTTC
CDR3 protein: CASKRGNYGYTF

clone size: .
J gene: TRBJ2-1
D gene: TRBD2
V gene: TRBV10-3
CDR3 DNA: TGTGCCATCAGTGGGGGGACTAGCGGGGGAACCTCCTACAATGAGCAGTTCTTC
CDR3 protein: CAISGGTSGGTSYNEQFF

clone size: .
J gene: TRBJ2-7
D gene: TRBD1
V gene: TRBV19
CDR3 DNA: TGTGCCAGTAGTTGGGGACAGGGTCGCGACGAGCAGTACTTC
CDR3 protein: CASSWGQGRDEQYF

clone size: .
J gene: TRBJ2-3
D gene: .
V gene: TRBV5-6
CDR3 DNA: TGTGCCAGCAGCTTGAGGCAGGGATCAGATACGCAGTATTTT
CDR3 protein: CASSLRQGSDTQYF

clone size: .
J gene: TRBJ2-6
D gene: TRBD1
V gene: TRBV6-2/TRBV6-3
CDR3 DNA: TGTGCCAGCAGTCGGCCGGGACAGGGATTCTCTGGGGCCAACGTCCTGACTTTC
CDR3 protein: CASSRPGQGFSGANVLTF

clone size: .
J gene: TRBJ2-1
D gene: TRBD2
V gene: TRBV7-9
CDR3 DNA: TGTGCCAGCAGCCGAATAGCGGGGGGGCGTAATGAGCAGTTCTTC
CDR3 protein: CASSRIAGGRNEQFF

clone size: few
J gene: TRBJ1-2
D gene: .
V gene: TRBV14
CDR3 DNA: TGTGCCAGCAGCCTATCGAGTCAGGGAAACTATGGCTACACCTTC
CDR3 protein: CASSLSSQGNYGYTF

clone size: .
J gene: TRBJ2-3
D gene: .
V gene: TRBV18
CDR3 DNA: TGTGCCAGCTCACCAGCGGACCTAGCGCCCGGCACAGATACGCAGTATTTT
CDR3 protein: CASSPADLAPGTDTQYF

clone size: once
J gene: TRBJ2-1
D gene: TRBD2
V gene: TRBV30
CDR3 DNA: TGTGCCTGGGGGTACGGGAGGACAAGCTCCTACAATGAGCAGTTCTTC
CDR3 protein: CAWGYGRTSSYNEQFF

clone size: .
J gene: TRBJ2-2
D gene: TRBD2
V gene: TRBV11-2
CDR3 DNA: TGTGCCAGCAGAACTAGCGGGTCCTACACCGGGGAGCTGTTTTTT
CDR3 protein: CASRTSGSYTGELFF

clone size: .
J gene: TRBJ2-1
D gene: TRBD2
V gene: TRBV6-2/TRBV6-3
CDR3 DNA: TGTGCCAGCAGCCCACAGGCGGGGGTCAATGAGCAGTTCTTC
CDR3 protein: CASSPQAGVNEQFF

clone size: .
J gene: TRBJ2-6
D gene: TRBD1
V gene: TRBV18
CDR3 DNA: TGTGCCAGCTCACCGGGGGCAGGGGGCTTCTCTGGGGCCAACGTCCTGACTTTC
CDR3 protein: CASSPGAGGFSGANVLTF

clone size: .
J gene: TRBJ1-1
D gene: TRBD1
V gene: TRBV11-2
CDR3 DNA: TGTGCCAGCAGCGCGTGGGACAGGAACACTGAAGCTTTCTTT
CDR3 protein: CASSAWDRNTEAFF

clone size: once
J gene: TRBJ2-2
D gene: .
V gene: TRBV7-2
CDR3 DNA: TGTGCCAGCAGCTTAGGGGTCCTAGCGTGGAGGTCCGGGGAGCTGTTTTTT
CDR3 protein: CASSLGVLAWRSGELFF

clone size: .
J gene: TRBJ2-1
D gene: .
V gene: TRBV11-3
CDR3 DNA: TGTGCCAGCGGCAGGGTTGATGAGCAGTTCTTC
CDR3 protein: CASGRVDEQFF

clone size: .
J gene: TRBJ1-2
D gene: .
V gene: TRBV27
CDR3 DNA: TGTGCCAGCAGTTCTTTGACTGAGGATAACTATGGCTACACCTTC
CDR3 protein: CASSSLTEDNYGYTF

clone size: .
J gene: TRBJ2-7
D gene: TRBD1
V gene: TRBV27
CDR3 DNA: TGTGCCAGCAGTTCAAAAAGGACAGGGCCAACGGCCTACGAGCAGTACTTC
CDR3 protein: CASSSKRTGPTAYEQYF

clone size: .
J gene: TRBJ2-7
D gene: .
V gene: TRBV13
CDR3 DNA: TGTGCCAGCAGCTTAGGCCCGGTTACCTACGAGCAGTACTTC
CDR3 protein: CASSLGPVTYEQYF

clone size: .
J gene: TRBJ2-7
D gene: .
V gene: TRBV29-1
CDR3 DNA: TGCAGCGTTGAAATACGGCAGGGGAAATCCTACGAGCAGTACTTC
CDR3 protein: CSVEIRQGKSYEQYF

clone size: .
J gene: TRBJ1-2
D gene: TRBD1
V gene: TRBV7-9
CDR3 DNA: TGTGCCAGCAGCTTAGGGTACGGGACAGATAATGGCTACACCTTC
CDR3 protein: CASSLGYGTDNGYTF

clone size: .
J gene: TRBJ1-1
D gene: TRBD1
V gene: TRBV7-2
CDR3 DNA: TGTGCCAGCAGCCCCAGACAGGGGGGAAACACTGAAGCTTTCTTT
CDR3 protein: CASSPRQGGNTEAFF

clone size: .
J gene: TRBJ2-7
D gene: TRBD1
V gene: TRBV5-1
CDR3 DNA: TGCGCCAGCAGCTTGACCGGGACAGCACGCAGCTCCTACGAGCAGTACTTC
CDR3 protein: CASSLTGTARSSYEQYF

clone size: once
J gene: TRBJ2-1
D gene: .
V gene: TRBV4-1
CDR3 DNA: TGCGCCAGCAGCCCTATTACTAGCTCCACACACAATGAGCAGTTCTTC
CDR3 protein: CASSPITSSTHNEQFF

clone size: .
J gene: TRBJ2-7
D gene: .
V gene: TRBV9
CDR3 DNA: TGTGCCAGCAGCGTAGTAGGGAGCTCCTACGAGCAGTACTTC
CDR3 protein: CASSVVGSSYEQYF

clone size: .
J gene: TRBJ2-7
D gene: TRBD2
V gene: TRBV11-2
CDR3 DNA: TGTGCCAGCAGCGCCCGAGGACTAGCGGACGAGCAGTACTTC
CDR3 protein: CASSARGLADEQYF

clone size: .
J gene: TRBJ2-3
D gene: TRBD2
V gene: TRBV4-1
CDR3 DNA: TGCGCCAGCAGCCAAGGAGCCATTTTCGCGGGAGGGGGTACGCAGTATTTT
CDR3 protein: CASSQGAIFAGGGTQYF

clone size: .
J gene: TRBJ1-1
D gene: .
V gene: TRBV2
CDR3 DNA: TGTGCCAGCAGTGACCCCAGGACAGTGAACACTGAAGCTTTCTTT
CDR3 protein: CASSDPRTVNTEAFF

clone size: few
J gene: TRBJ1-3
D gene: .
V gene: TRBV7-2
CDR3 DNA: TGTGCCAGCAGCCCCCCGGGGAGCTCTGGAAACACCATATATTTT
CDR3 protein: CASSPPGSSGNTIYF